This T cell receptor (beta chain) was sequenced during a study of human thymus T cells. The data were produced by immunoSEQ multiplex PCR, yet TCRdb's version contains in-frame clones alone and is incomplete. In the table there are 55,000 to 85,000 clones, around 95% of which are singletons. During corrective heart surgery, resections were taken, and the thymus tissue came from them. The donor group consisted of healthy Finnish infants who were having corrective surgery for congenital heart defects. The germline CDR1 and CDR2 sequences are LNHNV and YYDKDF (reference sequence). The CDR3 totals 17 residues. The V end was cut by 3 bases, the J end by 1 base, with 18 bases between.

This clonotype originated in a girl in the first two years of life with a congenital heart defect but otherwise immunologically healthy. The chain uses TRBV15 and TRBJ1-1, with D possibly TRBD1 on 5 matching bases. Input material: thymus tissue. This CDR3 is CATSSYSDGAPNTEAFF. CDR3 DNA: TGTGCCACCAGCAGTTACAGCGACGGGGCCCCGAACACTGAAGCTTTCTTT.